This TCR beta chain was retrieved from a study of human T cells and chemical hapten exposure. This CDR3 spans 14 amino acids. Trimming left V 4 bases short and J 4 bases short, with 12 bases between. Germline assignment: CDR1 MGHRA and CDR2 YSYEKL. Of note for this clonotype: Its antigen is not identified.

Library construction involved attaching unique molecular identifiers to individual cDNA molecules, which allowed quantitative, reproducible TCR counting. TCRdb re-analysed the RACE reads in MiXCR, keeping a single row per CDR3 protein. The sample consists of under 200,000 distinct CDR3 sequences, roughly 25% of them appearing once. The time point is: patch test 3, about 24 weeks after DPC sensitization. Treatment indicated: therapeutic diphenylcyclopropenone sensitization with weekly scalp DPC. Blood draws came before every patch-test application. Regarding the study as a whole: Sensitizing to DPC left TCRs with a frequency above 1 in 1000 unaltered.

The sequence came from a woman under 30 with alopecia areata. Some clones in this sample may be carry-over from other donors' samples. Sequencing used whole blood, obtained in connection with sensitization to the hapten diphenylcyclopropenone (DPC). V gene TRBV4-1 combines with J gene TRBJ2-3; possible D gene TRBD2, 6 bases. Here the CDR3 reads CASSLAEVPDTQYF. The CDR3 nucleotides are TGCGCCAGCAGCCTAGCGGAGGTACCAGATACGCAGTATTTT.